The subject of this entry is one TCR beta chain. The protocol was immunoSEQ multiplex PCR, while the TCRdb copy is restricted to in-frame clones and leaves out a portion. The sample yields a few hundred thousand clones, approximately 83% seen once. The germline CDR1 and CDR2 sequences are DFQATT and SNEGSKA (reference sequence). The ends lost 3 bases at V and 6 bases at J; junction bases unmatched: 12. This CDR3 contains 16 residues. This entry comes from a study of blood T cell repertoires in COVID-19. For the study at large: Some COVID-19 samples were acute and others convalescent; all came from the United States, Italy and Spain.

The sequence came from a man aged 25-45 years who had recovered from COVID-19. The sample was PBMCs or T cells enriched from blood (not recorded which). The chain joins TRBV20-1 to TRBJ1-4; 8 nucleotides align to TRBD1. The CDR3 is CSASLQWTGRHEKLFF. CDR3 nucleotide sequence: TGCAGTGCTAGTCTTCAGTGGACAGGGCGGCATGAAAAACTGTTTTTT.